This T cell receptor beta chain was captured in a study of T cells in Graves' hyperthyroidism and ophthalmopathy. Study summary: Peripheral blood was taken when the disease was first diagnosed, before any treatment began.

Every diagnosis used clinical symptoms, serum thyroxine and TRAb, thyroid ultrasound and orbital computed tomography. RNA transcripts provided the source from which TCR beta CDR3 regions were amplified. A first-round RT-PCR of the TCR CDR3 used the HTBI primer set. Each CDR3 protein is one row after TCRdb ran MiXCR on the multiplex PCR reads. The sample yields roughly 150,000 distinct CDR3 sequences, less than 10% seen once. Germline lookup yields CDR1 SGHTA and CDR2 FQGNSA. The CDR3 has 13 residues. Trimming cost V 5 bases and J 6 bases; bases outside gene matches: 4. This clonotype was picked up many times.

V and J are TRBV7-2 and TRBJ1-2; TRBD1 matches at 9 bases. The TCR sequence derives from a woman between 18 and 30 years old with Graves' hyperthyroidism that later progressed to Graves' ophthalmopathy. Sequenced sample: blood. This CDR3 is CASSLWTGDGYTF. The CDR3 coding sequence is TGTGCCAGCAGCCTATGGACAGGGGATGGCTACACCTTC.